This T cell receptor beta chain was captured by sequencing in a study of CXCR3-negative and CXCR3-positive naive CD8 T cells. CD45RO-CCR7+CD27+CD95- cells counted as naive CD8+ T cells. 5' RACE with UMI labels generated the TRB cDNA libraries. With the 5' RACE reads reprocessed, TCRdb shows one record per CDR3 protein and no DNA. Its listing shows some 120,000 distinct CDR3 sequences. This CDR3 has 16 residues. CDR1 and CDR2 (germline): LGHNA, YSLEER. Details on this clonotype: Its antigen is as yet unknown.

The study's findings and limits: Relative to memory CD8+ cells, whose diversity was much lower, both naive subsets had comparably high diversity. In CXCR3-positive naive cells, the TRB CDR3s were more hydrophobic than in CXCR3-negative naive cells. With surface CD5 comparable between naive subsets, TCR strength was estimated using properties derived from the TRB CDR3. Similar TRBV-TRBJ usage was seen in naive cells (both CXCR3-negative and CXCR3-positive), but memory cells differed.

The chain uses TRBV4-3 and TRBJ2-1; TCRdb indicates TRBD1, and absent DNA this call remains unverified. This clonotype was obtained from a human donor in good health. Some clones in this sample may be carry-over from other donors' samples. Sequencing input: naive CXCR3+ CD8+ T cells from blood. Subset denoted: CD45RO-CCR7+CD27+CD95- naive CD8+ T cells expressing CXCR3 (TNR3+). The CDR3: CASSQDKGGRTNEQFF.